These 27 T cell receptor beta chains came from one sample sequenced in a study of cytomegalovirus exposure and HLA in healthy donors. In the PCR, 60 Vbeta and 13 Jbeta primers were used. Sequencing was performed with immunoSEQ multiplex PCR; in TCRdb, only in-frame clones are kept and a portion is missing. The sample consists of 200,000 to 250,000 clones, around 77% of them appearing once. Sequencing used PBMCs. These receptors were taken from a woman aged 25-40 years in good health and CMV-seronegative.

V usage is TRBV2 and J usage is TRBJ2-5; D gene unclear. The DNA end is more similar to TRBJ2-7, so the J call may be wrong. Germline V gene data show CDR1 as SNHLY and CDR2 as FYNNEI. The CDR3 spans 15 residues. The CDR3 loop reads CASRVAGAMAYEQYF. The CDR3 DNA sequence: TGTGCCAGCAGGGTAGCTGGAGCAATGGCCTACGAGCAGTACTTC.

The rearrangement links TRBV5-6 to TRBJ1-2, with 7 bases lining up with TRBD1. Germline lookup yields CDR1 SGHDT and CDR2 YYEEEE. J gave up 4 bases and V 4 bases, and 4 bases lay outside the gene matches. The CDR3 length is 13 residues. The chain's CDR3 is CASSVGQPYGYTF. CDR3 in DNA: TGTGCCAGCAGCGTGGGACAGCCCTATGGCTACACCTTC.

The chain combines TRBV2 with TRBJ2-3; tentative D call: TRBD1 (6 bases). The CDR3 consists of 14 residues. V was shortened by 5 bases and J by 2 bases, with 11 bases between the two germline ends. Per germline, CDR1 SNHLY and CDR2 FYNNEI. The CDR3 sequence: CASSPDRYTDTQYF. CDR3 coding DNA: TGTGCCAGCAGTCCTGACAGGTACACAGATACGCAGTATTTT.

CDR3 loop: CASSTLSTGTSGDQETQYF. The DNA of the CDR3 is TGTGCCAGCAGTACCCTCTCGACTGGGACTAGCGGGGACCAAGAGACCCAGTACTTC. The rearrangement links TRBV2 to TRBJ2-5; TRBD2 matches at 13 bases. The CDR3 extends over 19 amino acids. V was clipped by 5 bases and J by 0 bases; unmatched bases: 12. CDR1 and CDR2 (germline): SNHLY, FYNNEI.

For the CDR3, the DNA is TGTGCCAGCAGCCCACAGGGGGCAAGGGGCTACGAGCAGTACTTC. It specifies CASSPQGARGYEQYF. The rearrangement links TRBV7-9 to TRBJ2-7, with TRBD1 matching over 9 bases. The trim removed 5 bases at V and 3 bases at J, leaving 8 bases unmatched. CDR3 length: 15 residues. Germline V gene sequence: CDR1 SEHNR, CDR2 FQNEAQ (reference sequence).

CDR3 bases: TGTGCCAGCTCACCTAAGACAGGGATAAGTCGTGGGGATACGCAGTATTTT. Protein: CASSPKTGISRGDTQYF. The chain links TRBV18 to TRBJ2-3; 7 positions match TRBD1. Germline CDR1 reads KGHSH; CDR2 reads LQKENI. The CDR3 sequence is 17 residues long. V gave up 3 bases and J gave up 6 bases; unmatched junction bases: 15.

V gene TRBV27 combines with J gene TRBJ2-7; TRBD1 is a possible D gene (5 bases). Germline CDR1 is MNHEY and CDR2 is SMNVEV (reference sequence). Trimming cost V 0 bases and J 2 bases, with 11 bases left between them. CDR3 length equals 15 residues. CDR3: CASSLSGANTYEQYF. CDR3 DNA: TGTGCCAGCAGTTTATCTGGGGCGAATACCTACGAGCAGTACTTC.

The gene calls are TRBV9 and TRBJ2-2; TRBD1 matches 11 bases. V lost 5 bases to trimming and J lost 6 bases; unmatched junction nucleotides: 9. CDR3 length: 16 residues. Germline V gene sequence: CDR1 SGDLS, CDR2 YYNGEE. The CDR3 sequence is CASRSPGQGAAGELFF. CDR3 sequence (DNA): TGTGCCAGCAGGAGCCCAGGACAGGGGGCAGCCGGGGAGCTGTTTTTT.

This rearrangement joins TRBV19 to TRBJ1-3; D ambiguous. CDR1 and CDR2 from the germline V gene are LNHDA and SQIVND (reference sequence). V shed 5 bases and J shed 1 base, with 12 bases lying between them. This CDR3 is 15 amino acids long. The CDR3 bases are TGTGCCAGTAGTCCAACCCCGGGATCTGGAAACACCATATATTTT. Its protein is CASSPTPGSGNTIYF.

The chain couples TRBV19 to TRBJ1-5; TRBD1 matches at 7 bases. After removal of 3 bases from V and 6 bases from J, the junction contained 8 bases not matched to a gene. The CDR3 loop spans 15 amino acids. In germline, CDR1 is LNHDA, CDR2 SQIVND (reference sequence). CDR3 sequence (DNA): TGTGCCAGTAGTATCGGAGGGGGCCGGGGTCAGCCCCAGCATTTT. This sequence encodes CASSIGGGRGQPQHF.

This clone showed up just a few times. The gene calls are TRBV6-4 and TRBJ2-1; 10 bases line up with TRBD2. The germline V gene encodes CDR1 MRHNA and CDR2 SNTAGT. V lost 3 bases and J lost 3; bases outside the gene matches: 5. The CDR3 runs to 16 residues. The CDR3 DNA reads TGTGCCAGCAGTGATACAACTAGCGGGAACTACAATGAGCAGTTCTTC. Protein sequence: CASSDTTSGNYNEQFF.

The CDR3 DNA sequence: TGCGCCAGCAGTGAGCCGAGGGGGCCAGACACTGAAGCTTTCTTT. It specifies CASSEPRGPDTEAFF. The chain joins TRBV10-2 to TRBJ1-1; 7 bases fit TRBD1. The length of the CDR3 is 15 residues. Trimming at V came to 2 bases and at J to 3 bases, leaving 6 bases not matched to a gene. CDR1 is WSHSY and CDR2 is SAAADI in the germline V gene.

This rearrangement joins TRBV2 to TRBJ2-7; unclear D gene. The CDR3 is 13 residues long. Germline V lookup: CDR1 SNHLY, CDR2 FYNNEI. V was cut by 8 bases and J by 2 bases, with 13 bases left in between. This CDR3 is CASRGFNAYEQYF. The CDR3 DNA follows: TGTGCCAGCCGAGGTTTTAACGCCTACGAGCAGTACTTC.

The V and J genes are TRBV27 and TRBJ1-4, with TRBD1 matching over 8 bases. The CDR3 sequence is 16 residues long. Germline V lookup: CDR1 MNHEY, CDR2 SMNVEV (reference sequence). V trimming: 3 bases; J trimming: 3 bases; junction bases outside the gene matches: 6. The CDR3 reads CASSFSAGQANEKLFF. DNA for the CDR3: TGTGCCAGCAGTTTTTCGGCGGGACAGGCTAATGAAAAACTGTTTTTT.

In DNA, the CDR3 is TGCGCCAGCAGCCGGAGCGATTTGCGGGAGCAGTACTTC. This codes for CASSRSDLREQYF. The chain carries TRBV4-1 and TRBJ2-7; no definite D call. Trimming shortened V by 4 bases and J by 7 bases, and 14 bases separated the two germline ends. CDR1 is MGHRA, CDR2 YSYEKL, per germline. The CDR3 loop spans 13 amino acids.

This sequence joins TRBV10-2 and TRBJ1-1; D is uncertain. CDR3 length: 10 residues. V gave up 10 bases and J gave up 7 bases, with 10 bases separating them. The germline V gene has CDR1 WSHSY and CDR2 SAAADI. In DNA form, the CDR3 reads TGCGCCACCCGACAACTTGAAGCTTTCTTT. It specifies CATRQLEAFF.

This sequence joins TRBV27 and TRBJ1-3, with D hard to call. This CDR3 is built from 12 residues. Trimming removed 3 bases from V and 3 bases from J, with 3 bases in between. The germline CDR1 and CDR2 sequences are MNHEY and SMNVEV (reference sequence). CDR3 nucleotide sequence: TGTGCCAGCAGTTTTCGTGGAAACACCATATATTTT. This translates into CASSFRGNTIYF.

This clone was counted once. This chain uses TRBV5-8 with TRBJ1-1, with D uncertain. This CDR3 has 12 amino acids. Trimming shortened V by 2 bases and J by 11 bases, and 13 bases separated the two germline ends. CDR1 is SGHTS, CDR2 YDEGEE, per germline. This CDR3 reads CASSFGGVRAFF. The DNA for the CDR3 is TGTGCCAGCAGCTTCGGCGGGGTACGCGCTTTCTTT.

V and J are TRBV28 and TRBJ1-2; D is uncertain. The germline CDR1 and CDR2 sequences are MDHEN and SYDVKM. The V end lost 8 bases, the J end lost 4 bases, and 11 bases lay between the germline ends. The CDR3 contains 12 residues. The CDR3 bases are TGTGCCAGCTCCCCCAGGTCCTATGGCTACACCTTC. Protein product: CASSPRSYGYTF.

The chain carries TRBV10-2 and TRBJ2-3; D is ambiguous. The germline gives CDR1 WSHSY, CDR2 SAAADI. V was trimmed by 5 bases and J by 3 bases, leaving 12 bases between them. The CDR3 sequence is 14 residues long. Written as DNA, the CDR3 is TGCGCCAGCAGTCTGCCAGTTTCGACAGATACGCAGTATTTT. This codes for CASSLPVSTDTQYF.

The chain uses TRBV4-1 and TRBJ1-2; D unresolved. The CDR3 totals 16 residues. Germline CDR1 and CDR2: MGHRA and YSYEKL. Between the trimmed V and J ends, which lost 1 base and 0 bases, there was a span of 12 bases. For the CDR3, the DNA is TGCGCCAGCAGCCAAGTTGAGGGTTGGACTAACTATGGCTACACCTTC. Translating it yields CASSQVEGWTNYGYTF.

V and J are TRBV6-5 and TRBJ2-7; a weak D match, TRBD2 (5 bases). This CDR3 comprises 15 residues. The V gene's germline CDR1 is MNHEY and CDR2 SVGAGI. V was cut by 0 bases and J by 0 bases, with 9 bases left in between. CDR3 sequence (DNA): TGTGCCAGCAGTTACTCAGAGGGCCTCTCCTACGAGCAGTACTTC. This sequence encodes CASSYSEGLSYEQYF.

This clone was detected a few times. This chain links TRBV25-1 with TRBJ1-2; maybe TRBD1 (6 bases). Between the trimmed V and J ends, which lost 3 bases and 2 bases, there was a span of 13 bases. The CDR3 is 15 amino acids. Germline CDR1 reads MGHDK; CDR2 reads SYGVNS. This CDR3 is CASSDGGLANYGYTF. DNA for the CDR3: TGTGCCAGCAGTGACGGGGGGCTGGCGAACTATGGCTACACCTTC.

V is TRBV4-2 and J is TRBJ2-5; TRBD2 might be the D (5 bases). CDR1 LGHNA and CDR2 YNFKEQ come from the germline V gene. The CDR3 runs 13 residues. Trimming left V 4 bases short and J 2 bases short, with 8 bases between. Written as DNA, the CDR3 is TGTGCCAGCAGCCTAGCGTATCAAGAGACCCAGTACTTC. This gives the protein CASSLAYQETQYF.

This chain uses TRBV29-1 with TRBJ1-5, with 7 bases fitting TRBD1. Germline V gene data show CDR1 as SQVTM and CDR2 as ANQGSEA. V lost 1 base and J lost 0; bases outside the gene matches: 12. This CDR3 comprises 18 residues. In DNA form, the CDR3 reads TGCAGCGTTGAAGGGGGACAGAAGGCCCGGTATAGCAATCAGCCCCAGCATTTT. Its protein product is CSVEGGQKARYSNQPQHF.

Points on this clone: The junction departs from germline at one end; a sequencing error may be responsible. The V call is TRBV28, the J call TRBJ1-2; 7 bases fit TRBD1. CDR3 length equals 14 residues. Germline V gene lookup returns CDR1 MDHEN and CDR2 SYDVKM. The CDR3 DNA reads as TGTGCCAGCAGTTTCGTCAGGGGGTACTATGGCTACCCCTTC. Translation gives CASSFVRGYYGYPF.

The chain joins TRBV5-1 to TRBJ2-3, with 8 positions matching TRBD2. This CDR3 comprises 15 residues. After removal of 0 bases from V and 4 bases from J, the junction contained 4 bases not matched to a gene. CDR1 is SGHRS and CDR2 is YFSETQ in the germline V gene. CDR3 residues: CASSLVAGRADTQYF. Here the CDR3 DNA reads TGCGCCAGCAGCTTGGTAGCGGGGAGGGCAGATACGCAGTATTTT. The variable domain in full, completed from reference TRBV5-1 and TRBJ2-3, reads KAGVTQTPRYLIKTRGQQVTLSCSPISGHRSVSWYQQTPGQGLQFLFEYFSETQRNKGNFPGRFSGRQFSNSRSEMNVSTLELGDSALYLCASSLVAGRADTQYFGPGTRLTVL.